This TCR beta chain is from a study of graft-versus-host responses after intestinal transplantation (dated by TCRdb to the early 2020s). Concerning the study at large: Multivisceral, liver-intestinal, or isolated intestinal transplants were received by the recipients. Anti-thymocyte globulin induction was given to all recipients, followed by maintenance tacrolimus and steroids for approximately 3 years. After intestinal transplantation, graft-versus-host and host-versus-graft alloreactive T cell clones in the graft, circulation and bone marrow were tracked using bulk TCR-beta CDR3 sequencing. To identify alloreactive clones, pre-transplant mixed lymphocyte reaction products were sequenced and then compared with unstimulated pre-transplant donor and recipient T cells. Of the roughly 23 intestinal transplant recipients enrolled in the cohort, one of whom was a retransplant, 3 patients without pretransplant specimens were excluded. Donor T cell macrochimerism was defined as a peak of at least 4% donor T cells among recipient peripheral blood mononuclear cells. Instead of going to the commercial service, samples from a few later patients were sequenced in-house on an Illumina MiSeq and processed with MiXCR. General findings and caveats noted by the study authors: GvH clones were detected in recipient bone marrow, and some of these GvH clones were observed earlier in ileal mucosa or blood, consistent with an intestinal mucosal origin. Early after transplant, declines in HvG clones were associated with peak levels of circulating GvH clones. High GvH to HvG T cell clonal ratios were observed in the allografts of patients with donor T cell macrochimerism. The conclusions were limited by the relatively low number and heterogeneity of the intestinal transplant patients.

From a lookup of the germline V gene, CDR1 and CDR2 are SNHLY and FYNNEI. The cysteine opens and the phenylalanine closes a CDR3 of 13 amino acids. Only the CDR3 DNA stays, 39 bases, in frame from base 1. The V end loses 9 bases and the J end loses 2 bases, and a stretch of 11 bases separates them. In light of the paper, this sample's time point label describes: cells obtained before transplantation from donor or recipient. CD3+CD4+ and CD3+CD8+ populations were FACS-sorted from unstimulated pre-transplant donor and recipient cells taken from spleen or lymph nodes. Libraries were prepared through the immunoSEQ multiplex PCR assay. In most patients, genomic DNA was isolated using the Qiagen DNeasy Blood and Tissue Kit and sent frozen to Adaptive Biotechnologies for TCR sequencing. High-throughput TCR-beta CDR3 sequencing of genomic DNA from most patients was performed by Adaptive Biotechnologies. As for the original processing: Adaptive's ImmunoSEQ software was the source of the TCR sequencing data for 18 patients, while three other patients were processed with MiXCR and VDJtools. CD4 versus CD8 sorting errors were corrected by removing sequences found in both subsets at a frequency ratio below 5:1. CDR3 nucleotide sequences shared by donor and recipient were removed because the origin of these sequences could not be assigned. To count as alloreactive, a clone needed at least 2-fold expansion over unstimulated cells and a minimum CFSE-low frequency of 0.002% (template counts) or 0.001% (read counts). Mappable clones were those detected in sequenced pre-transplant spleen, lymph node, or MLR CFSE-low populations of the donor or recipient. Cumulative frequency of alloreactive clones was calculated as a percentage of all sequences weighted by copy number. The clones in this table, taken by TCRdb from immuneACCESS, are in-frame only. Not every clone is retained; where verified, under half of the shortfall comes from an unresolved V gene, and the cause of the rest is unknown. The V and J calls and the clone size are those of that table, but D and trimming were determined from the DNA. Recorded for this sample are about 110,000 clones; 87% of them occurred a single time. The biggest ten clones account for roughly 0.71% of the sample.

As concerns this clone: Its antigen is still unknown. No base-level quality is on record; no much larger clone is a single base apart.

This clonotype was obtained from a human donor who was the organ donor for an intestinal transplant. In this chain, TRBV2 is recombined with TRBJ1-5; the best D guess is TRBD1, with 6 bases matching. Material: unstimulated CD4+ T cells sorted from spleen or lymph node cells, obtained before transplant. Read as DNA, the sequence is TGTGCCAGTACTGGGGGCCGCAATCAGCCCCAGCATTTT. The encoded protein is CASTGGRNQPQHF.